The subject of this entry is one T cell receptor (beta chain). Its antigen is not yet known. Per-nucleotide qualities are absent, and no much larger clonotype sits a single base away. The intended sense of this specimen's time point label: baseline before first vaccination. Interpreted using the paper, the treatment or condition label stands for: meningococcal conjugate vaccine given as trial control. Samples from vaccinated people were obtained from the UK trials COV001 and COV002, which included a single-blind randomized controlled phase 2/3 trial of AZD1222 (ChAdOx1 nCoV-19) in healthy adults. Trial participant PBMC samples were collected at day 0 and day 28 after the second dose for TCRbeta chain sequencing. This record belongs to a study of T cell responses to AZD1222 COVID-19 vaccine (dated by TCRdb to the early 2020s). Notes on the research overall: TCR sequencing was performed for over 230 trial participants, of whom roughly 200 were given two doses of AZD1222 and some 25 were given two doses of MenACWY control vaccine. Trial participants were enrolled into age subgroups of 18-55, 56-69 and 70-plus years, which contained about 150, 28 and 57 TCR-sequenced participants, respectively. The full study reports these points: The 56-69-year group was small, and its depth increase did not reach significance, likely because of low power. Conclusions about previously exposed vaccinees were limited because only six or seven AZD1222 recipients were SARS-CoV-2 seropositive at baseline. Because no day 14 peak-response samples were available, repertoires were characterized only after the peak T cell response. Nearly half of unique spike-specific TCRs reportedly recognized epitopes outside regions mutated in the B.1.351 and B.1.1.7 variants. After two AZD1222 doses, both the breadth and the depth of spike-specific TCRs were significantly higher than at day 0 and than in MenACWY recipients. The vaccine-associated CD4 TCRs covered the entire spike protein, and the dominant responses fell in regions 160-218 and 743-854. Participants were mostly white British and included more females than males, and it was suggested by the authors that clonal diversity may have been underestimated.

The CDR3 regions of human TCRbeta chains were subjected to immunosequencing. Under the source paper's analysis protocol: Repertoire TCRs were checked for matches against a reference library of SARS-CoV-2-specific TCRs that had been generated using the MIRA antigen-specificity platform. Breadth was defined as the fraction of unique TCRs that were SARS-CoV-2-associated, and depth was defined as the fraction of total T cells that were SARS-CoV-2-associated. Using the MIRA data, each spike-specific TCR was mapped to the spike region that the TCR reacts to and placed in a CD4 or CD8 class. Log10-transformed breadth and depth values were compared by one-way ANOVA with Sidak's multiple comparisons tests. This immuneACCESS table, as held by TCRdb, lists in-frame sequences with V and J called but not all clones. Of the missing ones, under half trace to an unresolved V gene in checked studies; the others have no known cause. V and J calls and clone size are copied from that table; D and trimming were computed from the DNA. This sample holds approximately 100,000 clones; approximately 85% were observed only once. The ten most abundant clones make up more than 10% of the sample.

The CDR3 runs 15 residues from the cysteine to the phenylalanine. CDR3 DNA only is kept here, 45 bases in frame from base 1. Trimming removed 3 bases from V and 5 bases from J, leaving 14 bases between the germline ends. As encoded in the germline V gene, CDR1 is ENHRY while CDR2 is SYGVKD. The receptor was isolated from an adult in good health. This chain is built from TRBV10-3 and TRBJ2-1; the D gene is possibly TRBD1, with 6 bases matching. The sequenced sample was peripheral blood, obtained on day 0 of MenACWY control vaccination. The CDR3 corresponds to CAISDRGQANNEQFF. The sequenced DNA is TGTGCCATCAGTGACAGGGGACAAGCAAACAATGAGCAGTTCTTC.